The 11 T cell receptor beta chains below come from one sample, sequenced in a study of control samples from healthy donors and cancer patients (dated by TCRdb to about 2020). The library was generated by the immunoSEQ multiplex PCR assay. TCRdb mirrors the immuneACCESS table, restricted to in-frame sequences. Some clones are absent from its copies; in checked studies, under half trace to an unresolved V gene, and the reason for the others is unknown. The sample includes 100,000 to 150,000 clones, with approximately 90% observed a single time. The ten top clones hold around 7.9% of the sample. Sequencing was performed on blood. Source of these receptors: a man aged 18 to 35 in good health.

The rearrangement uses TRBV27 and TRBJ1-3, with D tentatively TRBD1 (5 bases). V lost 2 bases and J lost 3, with 8 bases in between. The germline gives CDR1 MNHEY, CDR2 SMNVEV (reference sequence). The length of the CDR3 is 14 residues. CDR3 bases: TGTGCCAGCAGTTTAATAGGGGATGGAAACACCATATATTTT. Its translation is CASSLIGDGNTIYF.

The chain carries TRBV3-1 (or the pseudogene TRBV3-2) and TRBJ1-4; TRBD1 matches 9 bases. CDR1 and CDR2 (germline): LGHDT, YNNKEL (reference sequence). This CDR3 spans 17 amino acids. Trimming took 6 bases from V and 8 from J; bases not matched to a gene: 16. CDR3 sequence: CASRQPGQGTEGEKLFF. The CDR3 DNA is TGTGCCAGCAGACAACCGGGACAGGGAACGGAGGGAGAAAAACTGTTTTTT.

The chain has TRBV3-1 (or the pseudogene TRBV3-2) and TRBJ2-5; 7 positions match TRBD2. Trimming removed 4 bases from V and 5 bases from J; junction bases left unmatched: 1. This CDR3 spans 12 amino acids. Germline CDR1 and CDR2: LGHDT and YNNKEL (reference sequence). CDR3 sequence: CASSPGGETQYF. The CDR3 DNA reads TGTGCCAGCAGCCCCGGGGGGGAGACCCAGTACTTC.

The chain employs TRBV10-3 and TRBJ1-5; 7 nucleotides agree with TRBD1. J gave up 6 bases and V 3 bases, and 5 bases lay outside the gene matches. The CDR3 length is 14 residues. Germline assignment: CDR1 ENHRY and CDR2 SYGVKD. The CDR3 DNA follows: TGTGCCATCAGTGAAGGACAGGAGGTTCAGCCCCAGCATTTT. The encoded protein is CAISEGQEVQPQHF.

The chain combines TRBV6-2 or TRBV6-3 with TRBJ2-7; possibly TRBD1 for D (5 bases). The ends were cut back, 2 bases at V and 3 bases at J, with 8 bases in the middle. Per germline, CDR1 MNHEY and CDR2 SVGEGT. This CDR3 comprises 13 residues. CDR3 nucleotides: TGTGCCAGCAGTTACCGACAGAACTACGAGCAGTACTTC. Protein: CASSYRQNYEQYF.

This rearrangement joins TRBV2 to TRBJ2-3, with D perhaps TRBD1 (7 bases). This CDR3 is built from 15 residues. V lost 6 bases and J 0 bases, leaving 13 bases between the germline ends. Germline V lookup: CDR1 SNHLY, CDR2 FYNNEI. The CDR3 is CASRAGQYSTDTQYF. The CDR3 region has the DNA TGTGCCAGCAGGGCGGGACAGTACAGCACAGATACGCAGTATTTT.

The genes are TRBV5-6 and TRBJ2-2; D is ambiguous. CDR1 is SGHDT and CDR2 is YYEEEE in the germline V gene. The CDR3 spans 14 residues. Trimming took off 0 bases at V and 3 bases at J, with 6 bases between the two ends. The CDR3 region is CASSLDRYTGELFF. The CDR3 DNA follows: TGTGCCAGCAGCTTGGACAGATACACCGGGGAGCTGTTTTTT.

V gene TRBV9 combines with J gene TRBJ2-4; TRBD2 is a possible D gene (6 bases). The CDR3 length is 18 residues. Germline CDR1 and CDR2: SGDLS and YYNGEE. The V end lost 3 bases, the J end lost 0 bases, and 19 bases lay between the germline ends. The CDR3 sequence is CASSALDGSGLAKNIQYF. In DNA form, the CDR3 reads TGTGCCAGCAGCGCCCTGGATGGTAGCGGCCTAGCCAAAAACATTCAGTACTTC.

The chain uses TRBV2 and TRBJ1-1; D may be TRBD1 (6 bases). The germline V and J ends were trimmed by 2 bases and 6 bases, with 22 bases remaining between them. Per the germline V gene, CDR1 is SNHLY and CDR2 is FYNNEI. This CDR3 is built from 17 residues. The CDR3 spells CASSESGRGKTLAEAFF. The CDR3 DNA is TGTGCCAGCAGTGAATCCGGCAGGGGAAAGACCCTCGCTGAAGCTTTCTTT.

The CDR3 sequence is CASSDDSGGAHNEQFF. The CDR3 nucleotides are TGCGCCAGCAGTGACGATAGCGGGGGGGCCCACAATGAGCAGTTCTTC. The J gene is TRBJ2-1, the V gene TRBV10-1; 11 positions match TRBD2. The CDR3 totals 16 residues. Germline lookup yields CDR1 WNHNN and CDR2 SYGVQD (reference sequence). V dropped 3 bases and J dropped 5; count of bases not matched to a gene: 6.

The V call is TRBV7-9, the J call TRBJ1-4; TRBD1 aligns across 8 bases. CDR3 length equals 14 residues. Germline CDR1 is SEHNR and CDR2 is FQNEAQ (reference sequence). With V trimmed by 5 bases and J by 3 bases, 2 bases remained unmatched. CDR3 sequence reads: CASSDRGSNEKLFF. The CDR3 region has the DNA TGTGCCAGCAGCGACAGGGGCTCTAATGAAAAACTGTTTTTT.